Listed below are T cell receptor beta chains from one sample, sequenced in a study of T-cell memory formation after mild COVID-19. TCRdb re-derived calls from the 5' RACE reads in MiXCR, one entry per CDR3 protein. Among about 420,000 distinct CDR3 sequences listed, roughly a quarter were seen once. Sequenced sample: PBMCs or a T cell subset sorted from them (not recorded which). The receptors stem from an adult woman who had mild COVID-19 (a few samples of this study predate the infection). Cell type and time point are not known. The CDR3 runs from the conserved cysteine through the conserved F or W. D genes are given only for firm matches. Rows may omit the clone size; those that give it use once, few, many or a size class.

clone_size: NA
d_call: TRBD2
j_call: TRBJ2-3
v_call: TRBV29-1
cdr3_length: 16
cdr3_nt: TGCAGCGTTGGTGGGCTAGCGGGAGGGCCGATAGATACGCAGTATTTT
cdr3_aa: CSVGGLAGGPIDTQYF

clone_size: few
d_call: NA
j_call: TRBJ1-1
v_call: TRBV15
cdr3_length: 15
cdr3_nt: TGTGCCACCAGCAGAGCAACCTTAGGGGACACTGAAGCTTTCTTT
cdr3_aa: CATSRATLGDTEAFF

clone_size: few
d_call: NA
j_call: TRBJ2-3
v_call: TRBV5-1
cdr3_length: 13
cdr3_nt: TGCGCCAGCAGCGTCGGACAGTTAGATACGCAGTATTTT
cdr3_aa: CASSVGQLDTQYF

clone_size: NA
d_call: NA
j_call: TRBJ2-3
v_call: TRBV2
cdr3_length: 17
cdr3_nt: TGTGCCAGCAGTGAAGCTATCCTGGACTACCTCACAGATACGCAGTATTTT
cdr3_aa: CASSEAILDYLTDTQYF

clone_size: NA
d_call: TRBD1
j_call: TRBJ1-2
v_call: TRBV27
cdr3_length: 14
cdr3_nt: TGTGCCAGCAGTTGGACAGGGAGTAGCTATGGCTACACCTTC
cdr3_aa: CASSWTGSSYGYTF

clone_size: NA
d_call: NA
j_call: TRBJ1-5
v_call: TRBV5-1
cdr3_length: 15
cdr3_nt: TGCGCCAGCAGCTTAACGCGGCGCAGCAATCAGCCCCAGCATTTT
cdr3_aa: CASSLTRRSNQPQHF

clone_size: few
d_call: NA
j_call: TRBJ2-2
v_call: TRBV7-9
cdr3_length: 13
cdr3_nt: TGTGCCAGCAGGGGGACACCCACCGGGGAGCTGTTTTTT
cdr3_aa: CASRGTPTGELFF

clone_size: few
d_call: NA
j_call: TRBJ1-2
v_call: TRBV7-8
cdr3_length: 14
cdr3_nt: TGTGCCAGCAGCCCACTCAGGGTTGACTATGGCTACACCTTC
cdr3_aa: CASSPLRVDYGYTF

clone_size: few
d_call: NA
j_call: TRBJ1-2
v_call: TRBV24-1
cdr3_length: 14
cdr3_nt: TGTGCCACCAGTGGGGGACCGGGAGGAGGTGGCTACACCTTC
cdr3_aa: CATSGGPGGGGYTF

clone_size: few
d_call: TRBD1
j_call: TRBJ2-1
v_call: TRBV10-3
cdr3_length: 14
cdr3_nt: TGTGCCATCAGGGGACAGGGCTCCTACAATGAGCAGTTCTTC
cdr3_aa: CAIRGQGSYNEQFF

clone_size: NA
d_call: NA
j_call: TRBJ1-1
v_call: TRBV27
cdr3_length: 15
cdr3_nt: TGTGCCAGCAGTTTAAGGCTCCAGGTTGGCACTGAAGCTTTCTTT
cdr3_aa: CASSLRLQVGTEAFF

clone_size: NA
d_call: NA
j_call: TRBJ2-7
v_call: TRBV6-5
cdr3_length: 17
cdr3_nt: TGTGCCAGCAGCCCCTCTGCCCTCAGGGAGGAATCCTACGAGCAGTACTTC
cdr3_aa: CASSPSALREESYEQYF

clone_size: NA
d_call: NA
j_call: TRBJ1-5
v_call: TRBV27
cdr3_length: 15
cdr3_nt: TGTGCCAGCAGTTTAGCCCGGTCGAGCAATCAGCCCCAGCATTTT
cdr3_aa: CASSLARSSNQPQHF

clone_size: NA
d_call: NA
j_call: TRBJ1-2
v_call: TRBV6-2/TRBV6-3
cdr3_length: 14
cdr3_nt: TGTGCCAGTAACCCGGGAGGACCTAACTATGGCTACACCTTC
cdr3_aa: CASNPGGPNYGYTF

clone_size: NA
d_call: TRBD1
j_call: TRBJ1-1
v_call: TRBV9
cdr3_length: 16
cdr3_nt: TGTGCCAGCAGCCCTGGACAGGGGCTACGAACTACTGAAGCTTTCTTT
cdr3_aa: CASSPGQGLRTTEAFF

clone_size: NA
d_call: TRBD1
j_call: TRBJ2-5
v_call: TRBV2
cdr3_length: 12
cdr3_nt: TGTGCCAGCTACGGGACAGAAGAGACCCAGTACTTC
cdr3_aa: CASYGTEETQYF

clone_size: NA
d_call: NA
j_call: TRBJ2-3
v_call: TRBV5-1
cdr3_length: 15
cdr3_nt: TGCGCCAGCAGCTACAGGCTATCTAGCACAGATACGCAGTATTTT
cdr3_aa: CASSYRLSSTDTQYF

clone_size: few
d_call: TRBD1
j_call: TRBJ2-7
v_call: TRBV7-9
cdr3_length: 14
cdr3_nt: TGTGCCAGCAGCTTGTCGGGACAGGGGGCCGAGCAGTACTTC
cdr3_aa: CASSLSGQGAEQYF

clone_size: few
d_call: TRBD1
j_call: TRBJ2-7
v_call: TRBV5-1
cdr3_length: 15
cdr3_nt: TGCGCCAGCAGCTTGGAGGTCAGGGGGTCCAACGAGCAGTACTTC
cdr3_aa: CASSLEVRGSNEQYF

clone_size: NA
d_call: NA
j_call: TRBJ1-4
v_call: TRBV20-1
cdr3_length: 12
cdr3_nt: TGCAGTGCTATTGGGGTGCGAGAAAAACTGTTTTTT
cdr3_aa: CSAIGVREKLFF

clone_size: NA
d_call: NA
j_call: TRBJ1-2
v_call: TRBV10-3
cdr3_length: 14
cdr3_nt: TGTGCCTCCAGGGAAAGAGACGTCCCCTATGGCTACACCTTC
cdr3_aa: CASRERDVPYGYTF

clone_size: NA
d_call: TRBD1
j_call: TRBJ2-7
v_call: TRBV12-5
cdr3_length: 11
cdr3_nt: TGTGCTGTGGACAGGATCCACGAGCAGTACTTC
cdr3_aa: CAVDRIHEQYF

clone_size: NA
d_call: NA
j_call: TRBJ2-7
v_call: TRBV30
cdr3_length: 13
cdr3_nt: TGTGCCTGGAGTGCGGGGGAGACCTACGAGCAGTACTTC
cdr3_aa: CAWSAGETYEQYF

clone_size: many
d_call: NA
j_call: TRBJ2-1
v_call: TRBV5-1
cdr3_length: 11
cdr3_nt: TGCGCCAGCAGCTTGGCTAATGAGCAGTTCTTC
cdr3_aa: CASSLANEQFF

clone_size: NA
d_call: NA
j_call: TRBJ2-7
v_call: TRBV9
cdr3_length: 15
cdr3_nt: TGTGCCAGCAGCGTGACAGCCTCACTCCATTACGAGCAGTACTTC
cdr3_aa: CASSVTASLHYEQYF

clone_size: NA
d_call: NA
j_call: TRBJ2-7
v_call: TRBV12-3/TRBV12-4
cdr3_length: 14
cdr3_nt: TGTGCCAGCAGTTCGGTCAGGACGGGTGACGAGCAGTACTTC
cdr3_aa: CASSSVRTGDEQYF

clone_size: few
d_call: NA
j_call: TRBJ1-1
v_call: TRBV13
cdr3_length: 15
cdr3_nt: TGTGCCAGCAGGAAAGGAGGGGTGGCGAACACTGAAGCTTTCTTT
cdr3_aa: CASRKGGVANTEAFF

clone_size: few
d_call: TRBD2
j_call: TRBJ2-1
v_call: TRBV20-1
cdr3_length: 19
cdr3_nt: TGCAGTGCTAGAGATCACCGACTAGCGGGGGCCTCAGGATACAATGAGCAGTTCTTC
cdr3_aa: CSARDHRLAGASGYNEQFF

clone_size: NA
d_call: NA
j_call: TRBJ2-3
v_call: TRBV28
cdr3_length: 15
cdr3_nt: TGTGCCAGCAGTTTATCAAACAGGCCAGGTGATACGCAGTATTTT
cdr3_aa: CASSLSNRPGDTQYF

clone_size: few
d_call: NA
j_call: TRBJ2-1
v_call: TRBV24-1
cdr3_length: 21
cdr3_nt: TGTGCCACCAGTGATGCCTACCCGGGACCCCCGATCGAAAAAATGTTGAATGAGCAGTTCTTC
cdr3_aa: CATSDAYPGPPIEKMLNEQFF

clone_size: once
d_call: NA
j_call: TRBJ1-2
v_call: TRBV20-1
cdr3_length: 13
cdr3_nt: TGCAGTGCACGGGTGGACGTTAACTATGGCTACACCTTC
cdr3_aa: CSARVDVNYGYTF

clone_size: NA
d_call: NA
j_call: TRBJ2-2
v_call: TRBV7-8
cdr3_length: 11
cdr3_nt: TGTGCCAGCAGTTACGCCGGGGAGCTGTTTTTT
cdr3_aa: CASSYAGELFF

clone_size: many
d_call: NA
j_call: TRBJ2-2
v_call: TRBV7-2
cdr3_length: 16
cdr3_nt: TGTGCCAGCAGCTTAGCTCGGTCAGGGTGGGGCGGGGAGCTGTTTTTT
cdr3_aa: CASSLARSGWGGELFF

clone_size: NA
d_call: NA
j_call: TRBJ1-4
v_call: TRBV7-2
cdr3_length: 14
cdr3_nt: TGTGCCAGCAGCCAACAGGGCGGAGTAGGAAAACTGTTTTTT
cdr3_aa: CASSQQGGVGKLFF

clone_size: few
d_call: NA
j_call: TRBJ2-5
v_call: TRBV4-2
cdr3_length: 15
cdr3_nt: TGTGCCAGCAGCCAAGCATCCGGGGGCCAAGAGACCCAGTACTTC
cdr3_aa: CASSQASGGQETQYF

clone_size: few
d_call: NA
j_call: TRBJ2-1
v_call: TRBV5-1
cdr3_length: 15
cdr3_nt: TGCGCCAGCAGCTTGATGGGCAACTCCTACAATGAGCAGTTCTTC
cdr3_aa: CASSLMGNSYNEQFF

clone_size: NA
d_call: NA
j_call: TRBJ1-1
v_call: TRBV27
cdr3_length: 14
cdr3_nt: TGTGCCAGCAGTTCCATGGGGGGGCGGACTGAAGCTTTCTTT
cdr3_aa: CASSSMGGRTEAFF

clone_size: NA
d_call: TRBD2
j_call: TRBJ2-7
v_call: TRBV15
cdr3_length: 14
cdr3_nt: TGTGCCACCAGCCCGACGGGACTAGCGGGCGAGCAGTACTTC
cdr3_aa: CATSPTGLAGEQYF

clone_size: NA
d_call: TRBD2
j_call: TRBJ2-1
v_call: TRBV18
cdr3_length: 14
cdr3_nt: TGTGCCAGCTCACCGGGGACTAGTTATCATGAGCAGTTCTTC
cdr3_aa: CASSPGTSYHEQFF

clone_size: NA
d_call: NA
j_call: TRBJ1-1
v_call: TRBV12-3/TRBV12-4
cdr3_length: 11
cdr3_nt: TGTGCCAGCAAATCCAGCACTGAAGCTTTCTTT
cdr3_aa: CASKSSTEAFF

clone_size: few
d_call: NA
j_call: TRBJ1-1
v_call: TRBV19
cdr3_length: 14
cdr3_nt: TGTGCCAGTAGTATAAGTCGGCAGAACACTGAAGCTTTCTTT
cdr3_aa: CASSISRQNTEAFF

clone_size: few
d_call: TRBD2
j_call: TRBJ2-3
v_call: TRBV15
cdr3_length: 18
cdr3_nt: TGTGCCACCAGCAGAGACCCGGGACTAGCGCCGCGTGCAGATACGCAGTATTTT
cdr3_aa: CATSRDPGLAPRADTQYF

clone_size: few
d_call: TRBD2
j_call: TRBJ2-1
v_call: TRBV24-1
cdr3_length: 15
cdr3_nt: TGTGCCACCAGTGATCACGGGACTACGCACAATGAGCAGTTCTTC
cdr3_aa: CATSDHGTTHNEQFF

clone_size: NA
d_call: NA
j_call: TRBJ2-5
v_call: TRBV12-3/TRBV12-4
cdr3_length: 13
cdr3_nt: TGTGCCAGCAGTTTAAGTCAGGGAGAGACCCAGTACTTC
cdr3_aa: CASSLSQGETQYF

clone_size: NA
d_call: TRBD2
j_call: TRBJ2-1
v_call: TRBV7-8
cdr3_length: 15
cdr3_nt: TGTGCCAGCAGCTTAGCGGGAGGGCCTTGGGTTGAGCAGTTCTTC
cdr3_aa: CASSLAGGPWVEQFF

clone_size: NA
d_call: TRBD2
j_call: TRBJ2-3
v_call: TRBV30
cdr3_length: 16
cdr3_nt: TGTGCCTGGAGTGTAGGGGTAGCGGGACCCACAGATACGCAGTATTTT
cdr3_aa: CAWSVGVAGPTDTQYF

clone_size: NA
d_call: NA
j_call: TRBJ1-6
v_call: TRBV15
cdr3_length: 14
cdr3_nt: TGTGCCACCAGCAGAGATAGCACGGAATCACCCCTCCACTTT
cdr3_aa: CATSRDSTESPLHF

clone_size: NA
d_call: NA
j_call: TRBJ2-3
v_call: TRBV11-3
cdr3_length: 15
cdr3_nt: TGTGCCAGCAGCGCCGGTGAGAGTAGTGGAGATACGCAGTATTTT
cdr3_aa: CASSAGESSGDTQYF

clone_size: NA
d_call: NA
j_call: TRBJ2-2
v_call: TRBV7-7
cdr3_length: 15
cdr3_nt: TGTGCTAGCAGCCCGGGACTCTCGAACACCGGGGAGCTGTTTTTT
cdr3_aa: CASSPGLSNTGELFF

clone_size: few
d_call: NA
j_call: TRBJ2-1
v_call: TRBV7-9
cdr3_length: 16
cdr3_nt: TGTGCCAGCAGATCGAGAGGTCAACTCGGGATCAATGAGCAGTTCTTC
cdr3_aa: CASRSRGQLGINEQFF

clone_size: few
d_call: NA
j_call: TRBJ2-7
v_call: TRBV7-2
cdr3_length: 15
cdr3_nt: TGTGCCAGCAGCCTAGGGGCCGGGATAGCCTACGAGCAGTACTTC
cdr3_aa: CASSLGAGIAYEQYF

clone_size: once
d_call: TRBD2
j_call: TRBJ2-7
v_call: TRBV20-1
cdr3_length: 17
cdr3_nt: TGCAGTGCTAGAAATGGTAGCGGGAGGGCCAAAACCTACGAGCAGTACTTC
cdr3_aa: CSARNGSGRAKTYEQYF

clone_size: NA
d_call: TRBD2
j_call: TRBJ2-1
v_call: TRBV4-3
cdr3_length: 14
cdr3_nt: TGCGCCAGCAGCCAAGATTGGAAGCGGGAAGAGCAGTTCTTC
cdr3_aa: CASSQDWKREEQFF

clone_size: NA
d_call: TRBD1
j_call: TRBJ1-2
v_call: TRBV7-9
cdr3_length: 13
cdr3_nt: TGTGCCAGCAGCTTAGGACAGGGTGAGGGCTACACCTTC
cdr3_aa: CASSLGQGEGYTF

clone_size: few
d_call: NA
j_call: TRBJ1-6
v_call: TRBV5-5
cdr3_length: 13
cdr3_nt: TGTGCCAGCAGCTCCGTGGGGATTTCACCCCTCCACTTT
cdr3_aa: CASSSVGISPLHF

clone_size: NA
d_call: NA
j_call: TRBJ1-1
v_call: TRBV5-1
cdr3_length: 14
cdr3_nt: TGCGCCAGCAGCTCGACAGGCCTGAACACTGAAGCTTTCTTT
cdr3_aa: CASSSTGLNTEAFF